This TCR beta chain originates from a study of cytomegalovirus exposure and HLA in healthy donors. Study summary: Genetic ancestry analysis placed approximately 79% of the roughly 400 donors that were genotyped in the Caucasian-associated cluster.

With 60 Vbeta and 13 Jbeta primers, the PCR was carried out. The table came from immunoSEQ multiplex PCR; TCRdb's copy has only in-frame clones and leaves some out. The data hold around 170,000 clones, with more than 80% observed a single time. In regard to this clone: Its antigen remains unknown.

Study-level findings and limits: It was shown in a later analysis that HLA-associated TCR beta chains were more clonally expanded than other, equally common chains. Upon later analysis, TCR association rates were observed to vary by HLA locus, being highest for DRB1 and lowest for HLA-C.

The sequencing input was PBMCs. The source of this sequence is a woman aged 45-60 years in good health and CMV-seropositive.

CDR3 residues: CASSLVGGRDEKLFF. CDR3 sequence (DNA): TGCGCCAGCAGCTTGGTGGGGGGAAGAGATGAAAAACTGTTTTTT. The V call is TRBV5-1, the J call TRBJ1-4, with TRBD1 as a possible D gene (5 bases). Per germline, CDR1 SGHRS and CDR2 YFSETQ. V was cut by 0 bases and J by 6 bases, with 12 bases left in between. This CDR3 comprises 15 residues.